This T cell receptor (beta chain) derives from a study of blood T cell repertoires in COVID-19 (dated by TCRdb to the early 2020s). Concerning the study at large: Samples covering the acute and convalescent phases of COVID-19 were provided by collaborators in the United States, Italy and Spain. The prospective study material was composed of cDNA or gDNA derived from T cells, B-cell-depleted T cells, or PBMCs. The dataset comprised deeply sampled blood TCRbeta repertoires from subjects exposed to, actively infected with, or recovered from COVID-19. The repertoires were made available in a free public database intended to serve as a resource for research on the immune response to SARS-CoV-2. The samples were drawn from the first 160 participants of the ongoing ImmuneRACE study and from 1,254 subjects provided by 6 global collaborators. Sample metadata almost always included a de-identified subject ID, COVID-19 status, age in years and sex. Where available, HLA class I and class II types were obtained from metadata supplied by the sample provider rather than from assay-based typing.

A few counts support this clone. Which antigen it targets is not known. Base-call qualities are not available, and no considerably larger clone is one nucleotide away. What the study reported, not specific to this receptor: Clinical and demographic metadata were provided uncurated, with the amount varying by source and participant.

CDR1 and CDR2 (SGHRS, YFSETQ) derive from the germline V gene. Counted from cysteine to phenylalanine, this CDR3 has 18 amino acids. This entry keeps only the CDR3 DNA: 54 bases, framed from base 1. The germline V and J ends show losses of 4 bases and 1 base respectively, and no gene match explains 10 bases of the junction. One collaborating source in Seattle enrolled patients while the patients were actively infected and followed the patients over time throughout the course of disease. Collaborating institutions collected whole blood in K2EDTA tubes following their own protocols. For TCRbeta analysis, collaborators shipped samples in one of three forms: frozen whole blood, isolated PBMCs, or DNA extracted from either of those sample types. TCRbeta CDR3 regions were amplified from genomic DNA using the immunoSEQ Assay, a bias-controlled multiplex PCR. The authors processed their data as follows. Nucleated cell counts per sample were estimated from amplification of reference gene primers within the assay. To quantify the absolute abundance of each unique TCRbeta CDR3 rearrangement, sequence reads were collapsed and filtered. For each sample, productive Simpson clonality was calculated as the square root of Simpson's diversity index across productive rearrangements. Imported from immuneACCESS, the table was reduced by TCRdb to in-frame sequences with V and J called. These copies leave out some clones; in studies compared against another copy, an unresolved V gene accounts for under half, and the cause of the remainder is not known. The D gene and trimming were derived from the DNA, and the V and J assignments and clone size from that table. The table for this sample lists some 370,000 clones; about 90% of them were counted only once. The ten biggest clones cover around 9.3% of the sample.

This receptor was identified in a woman aged 30 to 39 with COVID-19, enrolled during active disease. The V and J genes are TRBV5-1 and TRBJ2-3, with 12 middle bases fitting TRBD2. Sequencing was done on a sample of peripheral blood. In nucleotides, the sequence is TGCGCCAGCAGCGGGCCTAGCGGGAGGGCCCCACGCACAGATACGCAGTATTTT. It encodes CASSGPSGRAPRTDTQYF. Full variable domain (CDR3 extended with the reference TRBV5-1 and TRBJ2-3 proteins): KAGVTQTPRYLIKTRGQQVTLSCSPISGHRSVSWYQQTPGQGLQFLFEYFSETQRNKGNFPGRFSGRQFSNSRSEMNVSTLELGDSALYLCASSGPSGRAPRTDTQYFGPGTRLTVL.